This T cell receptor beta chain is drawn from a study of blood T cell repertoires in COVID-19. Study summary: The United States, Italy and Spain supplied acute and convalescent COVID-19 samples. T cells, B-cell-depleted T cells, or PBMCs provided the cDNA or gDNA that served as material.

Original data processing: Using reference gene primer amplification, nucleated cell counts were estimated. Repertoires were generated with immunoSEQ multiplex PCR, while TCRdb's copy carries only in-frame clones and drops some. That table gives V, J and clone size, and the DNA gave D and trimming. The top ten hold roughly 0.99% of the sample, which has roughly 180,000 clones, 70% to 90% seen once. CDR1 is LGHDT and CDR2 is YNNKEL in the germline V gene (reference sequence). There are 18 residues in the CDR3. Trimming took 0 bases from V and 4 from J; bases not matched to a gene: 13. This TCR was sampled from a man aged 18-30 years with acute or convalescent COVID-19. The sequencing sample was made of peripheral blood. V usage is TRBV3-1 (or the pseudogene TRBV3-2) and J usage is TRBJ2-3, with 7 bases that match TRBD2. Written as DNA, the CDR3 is TGTGCCAGCAGCCAAGATCCCACCAGGGAGGGGAATTCAGATACGCAGTATTTT. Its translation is CASSQDPTREGNSDTQYF.